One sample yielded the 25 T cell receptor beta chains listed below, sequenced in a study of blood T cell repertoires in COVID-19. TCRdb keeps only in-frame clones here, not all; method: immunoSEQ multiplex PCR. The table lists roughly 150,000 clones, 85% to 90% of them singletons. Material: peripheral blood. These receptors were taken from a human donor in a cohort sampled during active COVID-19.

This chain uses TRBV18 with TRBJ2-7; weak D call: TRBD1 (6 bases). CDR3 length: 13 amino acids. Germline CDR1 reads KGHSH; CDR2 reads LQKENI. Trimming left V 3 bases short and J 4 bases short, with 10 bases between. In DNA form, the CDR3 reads TGTGCCAGCTCACCCGCCAGGGGTTACGAGCAGTACTTC. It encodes CASSPARGYEQYF. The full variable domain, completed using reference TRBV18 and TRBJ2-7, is NAGVMQNPRHLVRRRGQEARLRCSPMKGHSHVYWYRQLPEEGLKFMVYLQKENIIDESGMPKERFSAEFPKEGPSILRIQQVVRGDSAAYFCASSPARGYEQYFGPGTRLTVT.

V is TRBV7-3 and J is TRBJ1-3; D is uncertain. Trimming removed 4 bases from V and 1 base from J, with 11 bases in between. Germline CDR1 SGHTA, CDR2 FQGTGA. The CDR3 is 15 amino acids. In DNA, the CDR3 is TGTGCCAGCAGCTCGGCGGGAGGTTCTGGAAACACCATATATTTT. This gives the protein CASSSAGGSGNTIYF.

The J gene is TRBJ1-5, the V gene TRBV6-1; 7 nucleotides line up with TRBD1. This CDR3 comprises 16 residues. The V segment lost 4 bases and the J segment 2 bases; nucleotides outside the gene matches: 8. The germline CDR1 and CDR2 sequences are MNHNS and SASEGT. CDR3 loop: CASSGHNRGGNQPQHF. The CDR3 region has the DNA TGTGCCAGCAGTGGTCATAACAGGGGAGGCAATCAGCCCCAGCATTTT.

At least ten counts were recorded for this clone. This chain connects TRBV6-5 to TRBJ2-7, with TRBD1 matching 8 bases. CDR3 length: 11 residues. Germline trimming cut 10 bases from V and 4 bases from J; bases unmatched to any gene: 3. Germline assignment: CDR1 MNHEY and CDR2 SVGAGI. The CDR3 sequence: CATRGLYEQYF. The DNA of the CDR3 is TGTGCCACCAGGGGGCTGTACGAGCAGTACTTC.

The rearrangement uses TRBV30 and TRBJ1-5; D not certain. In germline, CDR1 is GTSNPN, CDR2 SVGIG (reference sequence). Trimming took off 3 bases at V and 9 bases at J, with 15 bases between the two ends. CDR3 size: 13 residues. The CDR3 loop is CAWSTGSPGPQHF. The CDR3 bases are TGTGCCTGGAGCACGGGGAGCCCAGGGCCCCAGCATTTT. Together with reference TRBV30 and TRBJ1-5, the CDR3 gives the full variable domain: SQTIHQWPATLVQPVGSPLSLECTVEGTSNPNLYWYRQAAGRGLQLLFYSVGIGQISSEVPQNLSASRPQDRQFILSSKKLLLSDSGFYLCAWSTGSPGPQHFGDGTRLSIL.

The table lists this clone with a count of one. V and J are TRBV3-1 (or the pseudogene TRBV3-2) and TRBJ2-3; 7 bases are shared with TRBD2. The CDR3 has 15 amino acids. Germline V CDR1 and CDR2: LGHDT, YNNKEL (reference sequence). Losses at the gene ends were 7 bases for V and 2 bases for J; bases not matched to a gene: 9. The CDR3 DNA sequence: TGTGCCAGCAAAGGGGTCGGGGGGACCACAGATACGCAGTATTTT. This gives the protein CASKGVGGTTDTQYF.

DNA of the CDR3: TGTGCCAGCAGTGGGGGCGTGGGGGACCGCTACGAGCAGTACTTC. It codes for CASSGGVGDRYEQYF. The chain combines TRBV6-6 with TRBJ2-7, with D perhaps matching TRBD1 (6 bases). Deletions cut 5 bases from V and 3 bases from J, with 17 bases between. This CDR3 has 15 residues. The germline V gene has CDR1 MNHNY and CDR2 SVGAGI (reference sequence).

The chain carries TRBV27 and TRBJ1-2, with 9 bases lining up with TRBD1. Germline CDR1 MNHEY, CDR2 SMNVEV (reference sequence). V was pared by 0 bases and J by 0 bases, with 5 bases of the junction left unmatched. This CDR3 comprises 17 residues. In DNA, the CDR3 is TGTGCCAGCAGTTTATCTGGACAGGGGCCCCCTAACTATGGCTACACCTTC. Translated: CASSLSGQGPPNYGYTF.

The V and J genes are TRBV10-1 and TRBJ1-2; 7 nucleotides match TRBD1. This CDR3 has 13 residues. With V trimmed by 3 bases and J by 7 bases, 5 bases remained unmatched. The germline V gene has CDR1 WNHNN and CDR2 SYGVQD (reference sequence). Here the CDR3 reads CASSEKGARGYTF. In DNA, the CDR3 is TGCGCCAGCAGTGAAAAGGGGGCGCGTGGCTACACCTTC.

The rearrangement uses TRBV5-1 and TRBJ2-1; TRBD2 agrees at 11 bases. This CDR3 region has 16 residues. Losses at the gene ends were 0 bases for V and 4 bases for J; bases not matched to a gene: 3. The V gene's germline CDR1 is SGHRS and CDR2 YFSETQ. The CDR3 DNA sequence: TGCGCCAGCAGCTTGGGGGGGACTAGCGGTTACAATGAGCAGTTCTTC. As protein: CASSLGGTSGYNEQFF.

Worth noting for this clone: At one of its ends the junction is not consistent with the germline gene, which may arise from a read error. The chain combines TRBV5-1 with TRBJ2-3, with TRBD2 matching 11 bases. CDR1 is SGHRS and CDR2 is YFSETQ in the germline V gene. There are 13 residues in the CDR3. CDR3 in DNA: TGCGCCAGCAGCTCGACTTTAGCGGGAGGGCCGAATTTT. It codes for CASSSTLAGGPNF.

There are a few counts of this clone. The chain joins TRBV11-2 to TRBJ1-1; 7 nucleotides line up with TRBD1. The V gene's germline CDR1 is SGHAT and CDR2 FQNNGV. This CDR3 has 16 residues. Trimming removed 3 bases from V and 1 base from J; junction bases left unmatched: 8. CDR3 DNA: TGTGCCAGCAGCTTCGAGCCGAACAGGGGGAACACTGAAGCTTTCTTT. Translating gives CASSFEPNRGNTEAFF.

Written as DNA, the CDR3 is TGTGCCAGCAGCCCCCGCCCCGGGGAGACTGAAGCTTTCTTT. Its protein is CASSPRPGETEAFF. This chain connects TRBV11-2 to TRBJ1-1; no clear D. V lost 5 bases and J 5 bases, leaving 15 bases between the germline ends. The germline V gene encodes CDR1 SGHAT and CDR2 FQNNGV. This CDR3 has 14 amino acids. The whole variable domain, remainder taken from reference TRBV11-2 and TRBJ1-1, is EAGVAQSPRYKIIEKRQSVAFWCNPISGHATLYWYQQILGQGPKLLIQFQNNGVVDDSQLPKDRFSAERLKGVDSTLKIQPAKLEDSAVYLCASSPRPGETEAFFGQGTRLTVV.

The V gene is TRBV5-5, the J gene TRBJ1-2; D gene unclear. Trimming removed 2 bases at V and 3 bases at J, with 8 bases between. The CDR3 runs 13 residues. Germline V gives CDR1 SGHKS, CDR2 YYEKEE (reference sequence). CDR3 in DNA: TGTGCCAGCAGCTTTACCAGGCACTATGGCTACACCTTC. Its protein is CASSFTRHYGYTF.

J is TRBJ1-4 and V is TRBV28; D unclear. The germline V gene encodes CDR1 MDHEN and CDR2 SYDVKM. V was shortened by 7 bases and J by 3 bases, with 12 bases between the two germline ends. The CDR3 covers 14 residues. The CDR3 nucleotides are TGTGCCAGCACCCCTGCGGAGGCTAATGAAAAACTGTTTTTT. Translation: CASTPAEANEKLFF.

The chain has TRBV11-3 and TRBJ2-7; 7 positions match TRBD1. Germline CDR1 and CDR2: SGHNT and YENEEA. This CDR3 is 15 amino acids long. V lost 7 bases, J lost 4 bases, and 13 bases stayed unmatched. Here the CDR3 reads CASTPPTGFVYEQYF. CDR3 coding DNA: TGTGCCAGCACCCCGCCGACAGGGTTTGTTTACGAGCAGTACTTC.

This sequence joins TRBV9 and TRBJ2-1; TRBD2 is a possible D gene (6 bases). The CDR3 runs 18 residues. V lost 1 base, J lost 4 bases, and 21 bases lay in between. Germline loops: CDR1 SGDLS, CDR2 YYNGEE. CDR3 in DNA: TGTGCCAGCAGCGTACTCCCATCTATGACTAGTAGGTACAATGAGCAGTTCTTC. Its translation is CASSVLPSMTSRYNEQFF.

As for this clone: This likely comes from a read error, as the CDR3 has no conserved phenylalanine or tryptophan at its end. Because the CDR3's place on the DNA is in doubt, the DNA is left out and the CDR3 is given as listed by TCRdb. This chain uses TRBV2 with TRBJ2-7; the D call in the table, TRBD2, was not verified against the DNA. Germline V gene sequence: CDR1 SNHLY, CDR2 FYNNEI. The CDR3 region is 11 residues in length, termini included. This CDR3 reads CASSEVIAHSL.

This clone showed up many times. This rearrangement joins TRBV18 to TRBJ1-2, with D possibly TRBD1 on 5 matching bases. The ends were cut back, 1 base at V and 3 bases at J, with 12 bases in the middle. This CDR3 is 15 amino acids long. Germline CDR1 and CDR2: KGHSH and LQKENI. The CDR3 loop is CASSPRGPADYGYTF. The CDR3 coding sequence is TGTGCCAGCTCACCACGGGGCCCGGCGGACTATGGCTACACCTTC.

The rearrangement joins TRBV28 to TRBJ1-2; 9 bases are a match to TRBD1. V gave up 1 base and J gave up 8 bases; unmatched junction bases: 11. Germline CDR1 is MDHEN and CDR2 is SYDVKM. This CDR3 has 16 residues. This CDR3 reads CASSLSVDRGIRGYTF. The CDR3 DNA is TGTGCCAGCAGTTTATCAGTCGACAGGGGGATTAGAGGCTACACCTTC.

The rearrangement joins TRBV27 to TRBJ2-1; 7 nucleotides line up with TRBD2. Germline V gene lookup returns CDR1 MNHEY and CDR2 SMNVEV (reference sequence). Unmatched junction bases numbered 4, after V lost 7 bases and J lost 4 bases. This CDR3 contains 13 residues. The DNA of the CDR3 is TGTGCCAGCACCTCTAGCGGTTACAATGAGCAGTTCTTC. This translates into CASTSSGYNEQFF.

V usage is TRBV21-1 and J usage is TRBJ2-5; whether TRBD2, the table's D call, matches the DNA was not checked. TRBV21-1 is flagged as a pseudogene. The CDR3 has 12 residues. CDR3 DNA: TGTGCCAGCAGCAAGAAGAGGGAGACCCAGTACTTC. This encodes CASSKKRETQYF.

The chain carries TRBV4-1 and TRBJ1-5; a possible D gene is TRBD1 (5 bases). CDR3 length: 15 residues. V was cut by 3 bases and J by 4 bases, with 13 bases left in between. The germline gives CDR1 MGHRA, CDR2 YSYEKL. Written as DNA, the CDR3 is TGCGCCAGCAGCCAGGCCACGGGGGTTAATCAGCCCCAGCATTTT. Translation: CASSQATGVNQPQHF.

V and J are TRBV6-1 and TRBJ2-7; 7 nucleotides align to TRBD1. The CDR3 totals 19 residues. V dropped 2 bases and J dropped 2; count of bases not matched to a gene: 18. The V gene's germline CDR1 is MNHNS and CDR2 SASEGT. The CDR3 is CASSELLMTRTGQPYEQYF. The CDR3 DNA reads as TGTGCCAGCAGTGAATTGCTCATGACCCGGACAGGCCAACCCTACGAGCAGTACTTC.

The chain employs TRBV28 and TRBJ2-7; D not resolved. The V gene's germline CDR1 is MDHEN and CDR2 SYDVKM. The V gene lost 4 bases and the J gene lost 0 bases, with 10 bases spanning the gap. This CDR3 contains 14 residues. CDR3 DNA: TGTGCCAGCAGTTCCAATCCTATCTCCTACGAGCAGTACTTC. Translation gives CASSSNPISYEQYF.